This T cell receptor beta chain was identified during a study of cytomegalovirus exposure and HLA in healthy donors (dated by TCRdb to about 2017). Regarding the research as a whole: According to a later analysis, one platform produced both the 110 or so validation repertoires and the 666 repertoires of the first cohort. The aim of the study was to test whether cataloging public T cell receptors could identify signatures of past pathogen exposure. Besides the first cohort of hundreds of subjects, a separate validation cohort made up of 95 to 150 different subjects was used. High-throughput TCR immunosequencing, statistical association of individual TCRs with disease status, and machine learning were combined to predict cytomegalovirus infection status. Findings and caveats that apply to the study as a whole: Cytomegalovirus status was reported to be diagnosed by the classifier with high specificity and sensitivity in both the original and validation cohorts. Subsequent analysis determined that TCRs grouped into clusters in the first cohort also showed a tendency toward co-occurrence across the 130 or so validation repertoires, and approximately 94% of cluster scores exceeded 0. A few of the identified cytomegalovirus-associated TCR beta chains were confirmed in vitro to be specific for cytomegalovirus antigens. All 120 or so repertoires were used to score co-occurrence in the validation cohort in a later analysis, because that analysis had no HLA typing for the cohort. The authors suggested that the approach could potentially be generalized to other disease states and immunological phenotypes. A total of 150 or so TCR beta chains were listed by the study as associated with cytomegalovirus. Most TCR sequences were seen in very few donors, while some public TCRs were found in many individuals.

CDR1 and CDR2 were assigned from the germline V gene as MNHGY and SAAAGT. The CDR3 sequence holds 14 residues, the cysteine and phenylalanine included. Only CDR3 DNA is held: 42 bases, read in frame from base 1. Trimming accounts for 3 bases at V and 4 bases at J, while the number of junction bases matched to no gene is 5. Comments on this clone: Its target antigen remains unknown. No qualities accompany the bases; no much larger clone lies one base away.

The library came from the immunoSEQ multiplex PCR assay. On the authors' methods: A statistical classification framework was built for diagnosing cytomegalovirus status from the catalog of TCR beta chain sequences. TCRdb holds this immuneACCESS table with in-frame rearrangements only. Some clones are missing; in checked studies, unresolved V genes explain under half, and the rest has no known cause. For V, J and clone size, that table is used; D and trimming come from the DNA. This sample comprises roughly 220,000 clones, about nine tenths of them detected only once. The ten top clones hold roughly 1% of the sample. The donors belonged to the validation cohort of about 110 subjects, which was separate from the approximately 700-subject first cohort.

This receptor was identified in a woman aged 18-29 years in good health and CMV-seronegative. The specimen was PBMCs. The rearranged chain carries TRBV6-8 and TRBJ2-7, with TRBD2 matching 8 junction bases. The DNA sequence reads TGTGCCAGCAGTTATGTGGGACTAGGATACGAGCAGTACTTC. Its translation is CASSYVGLGYEQYF.